The clone carrying this T cell receptor beta chain was found a few times. Its antigen is unknown. CDR1 and CDR2 (germline): MNHNY, SVGAGI (reference sequence). The CDR3 is made up of 14 amino acids. Use of 60 Vbeta and 13 Jbeta primers characterized the PCR. Method: immunoSEQ multiplex PCR; TCRdb's copy keeps in-frame clones and lacks some. The sample shows 90,000 to 130,000 clones, approximately 70% of them seen only once. This record belongs to a study of cytomegalovirus exposure and HLA in healthy donors. Regarding the study as a whole: Over 15,000 TCR beta sequences were associated with HLA alleles at 0.05 false discovery rate in a later analysis. Relative to the roughly 640-donor mean, N-insertions were reportedly fewer in an Asian-associated ancestry cluster in a later analysis. Later analysis identified a missense DCLRE1C variant that was linked to TCR beta V- and J-gene trimming.

The material sequenced was PBMCs. The clonotype originates from a man younger than 40 in good health and CMV-seropositive. The chain couples TRBV6-6 to TRBJ2-4, with D maybe TRBD1 (7 bases). The CDR3 loop reads CSAGTVRAKNIQYF. The CDR3 nucleotides read TGTTCCGCGGGGACAGTCAGAGCCAAAAACATTCAGTACTTC.